Listed here are 14 T cell receptor beta chains from one sample, sequenced in a study of blood T cell repertoires in COVID-19. Libraries were prepared by immunoSEQ multiplex PCR; TCRdb keeps only in-frame clonotypes and omits some of them. The sample has approximately 170,000 clones; about nine tenths are singletons. Sequenced: PBMCs or T cells enriched from blood (not recorded which). The receptors here all came from a woman aged 18-29 years who had recovered from COVID-19.

Of note for this clone: Sequence at one end of the junction differs from germline and may be a read error. The rearrangement uses TRBV7-2 and TRBJ2-7; 12 nucleotides align to TRBD2. CDR3 length: 15 amino acids. Germline CDR1 SGHTA, CDR2 FQGNSA. The CDR3 here is CASSLEVGLAGELGF. The CDR3 nucleotides are TGTGCCAGCAGCTTAGAGGTGGGACTAGCGGGCGAGCTGGGCTTC.

This clone was counted a single time. The chain combines TRBV20-1 with TRBJ2-1; perhaps TRBD2 as D (5 bases). The germline gives CDR1 DFQATT, CDR2 SNEGSKA (reference sequence). Trimming took 3 bases from V and 11 from J, leaving 11 bases between them. The CDR3 contains 11 residues. CDR3 nucleotide sequence: TGCAGTGCTAGTGAGGGCTACCAGCAGTTCTTC. This encodes CSASEGYQQFF.

The gene calls are TRBV7-6 and TRBJ1-1; D not resolved. Trimming removed 5 bases from V and 1 base from J, with 11 bases in between. Germline V gene data show CDR1 as SGHVS and CDR2 as FNYEAQ. The CDR3 has 14 residues. The DNA for the CDR3 is TGTGCCAGCAGCGGAGGTCGGCAGAACACTGAAGCTTTCTTT. Translation: CASSGGRQNTEAFF.

The chain is built from TRBV24-1 and TRBJ2-1, with D perhaps matching TRBD1 (5 bases). This CDR3 is built from 16 residues. V shed 3 bases and J shed 0 bases, with 11 bases lying between them. Germline loops: CDR1 KGHDR, CDR2 SFDVKD. The DNA of the CDR3 is TGTGCCACCAGTGATAGGGTCAGGGCCTCCTACAATGAGCAGTTCTTC. This codes for CATSDRVRASYNEQFF.

V and J are TRBV9 and TRBJ2-3, with TRBD2 as a possible D gene (5 bases). V was shortened by 4 bases and J by 1 base, with 16 bases between the two germline ends. Germline CDR1 SGDLS, CDR2 YYNGEE. CDR3 length: 16 amino acids. CDR3 in amino acids: CASSPRPWGGTDTQYF. The CDR3 nucleotides read TGTGCCAGCAGCCCCCGACCATGGGGAGGCACAGATACGCAGTATTTT.

The table lists this clone with a count of one. This sequence joins TRBV9 and TRBJ2-2; 8 bases agree with TRBD1. The CDR3 is 13 residues long. Unmatched junction bases numbered 4, after V lost 5 bases and J lost 7 bases. The V gene's germline CDR1 is SGDLS and CDR2 YYNGEE. The CDR3 here is CASRQGVIGELFF. DNA of the CDR3: TGTGCCAGCAGACAGGGGGTAATCGGGGAGCTGTTTTTT.

The chain carries TRBV27 and TRBJ1-4; D perhaps matches TRBD1 (6 bases). Trimming cost V 4 bases and J 0 bases, with 15 bases left between them. Germline loops: CDR1 MNHEY, CDR2 SMNVEV (reference sequence). This CDR3 contains 17 residues. Here the CDR3 DNA reads TGTGCCAGCAGTTATTACCCAACAGGGTCAACTAATGAAAAACTGTTTTTT. As protein: CASSYYPTGSTNEKLFF.

The chain carries TRBV11-3 and TRBJ2-5, with 11 nucleotides matching TRBD2. Trimming removed 4 bases from V and 3 bases from J; junction bases left unmatched: 1. The CDR3 runs 14 residues. The germline gives CDR1 SGHNT, CDR2 YENEEA. As DNA, the CDR3 is TGTGCCAGCAGCTCGGGACTAGCGGAAGAGACCCAGTACTTC. This gives the protein CASSSGLAEETQYF.

J is TRBJ1-5 and V is TRBV10-3, with 9 bases identical to TRBD1. The germline V gene has CDR1 ENHRY and CDR2 SYGVKD. The V segment lost 8 bases and the J segment 2 bases; nucleotides outside the gene matches: 7. This CDR3 region has 15 residues. The DNA of the CDR3 is TGTGCCATCGGGGACAGGGTTGTCGGCAATCAGCCCCAGCATTTT. It is translated as CAIGDRVVGNQPQHF.

CDR3 in amino acids: CASSRSGSSYNEQFF. The CDR3 DNA reads as TGTGCCAGTAGTAGGAGCGGGAGCTCCTACAATGAGCAGTTCTTC. The V gene is TRBV19, the J gene TRBJ2-1, with TRBD2 identical over 8 bases. Unmatched junction bases numbered 2, after V lost 4 bases and J lost 0 bases. From germline, CDR1 is LNHDA and CDR2 SQIVND (reference sequence). This CDR3 region has 15 residues.

About this clone: The limits of the CDR3 on the DNA are not certain, so only TCRdb's listed CDR3 is given. V is TRBV7-3 and J is TRBJ1-2; the table assigns TRBD1, which was not confirmed against the DNA. The CDR3 comprises 13 residues, both ends counted. Germline-derived CDR1 and CDR2 are SGHTA and FQGTGA. CDR3 protein: CASSFGQGSLSTF.

This clone was recorded once. The chain employs TRBV28 and TRBJ2-3, with TRBD1 matching 10 bases. J gave up 1 base and V 4 bases, and 8 bases lay outside the gene matches. The CDR3 is 17 residues long. CDR1 and CDR2 (germline): MDHEN, SYDVKM. Here the CDR3 DNA reads TGTGCCAGCAGTTCCCTTGACAGGGGGCACGGCACAGATACGCAGTATTTT. Its translation is CASSSLDRGHGTDTQYF.

The chain couples TRBV30 to TRBJ1-1; TRBD1 agrees at 8 bases. CDR1 is GTSNPN, CDR2 SVGIG, per germline (reference sequence). This CDR3 has 14 residues. The junction had 13 bases not matched to a gene; V was cut back by 6 bases and J by 7 bases. The CDR3 coding sequence is TGTGCCTGTAAATCCGGGACAGGCACTTTTGAAGCTTTCTTT. Encoded protein: CACKSGTGTFEAFF.

The chain uses TRBV19 and TRBJ2-7, with 7 bases fitting TRBD1. CDR3 size: 14 residues. The V segment lost 4 bases and the J segment 5 bases; nucleotides outside the gene matches: 8. Germline V gene data show CDR1 as LNHDA and CDR2 as SQIVND (reference sequence). The CDR3 coding sequence is TGTGCCAGTAGTAAGACAGGGATAGATGACGAGCAGTACTTC. Its translation: CASSKTGIDDEQYF.